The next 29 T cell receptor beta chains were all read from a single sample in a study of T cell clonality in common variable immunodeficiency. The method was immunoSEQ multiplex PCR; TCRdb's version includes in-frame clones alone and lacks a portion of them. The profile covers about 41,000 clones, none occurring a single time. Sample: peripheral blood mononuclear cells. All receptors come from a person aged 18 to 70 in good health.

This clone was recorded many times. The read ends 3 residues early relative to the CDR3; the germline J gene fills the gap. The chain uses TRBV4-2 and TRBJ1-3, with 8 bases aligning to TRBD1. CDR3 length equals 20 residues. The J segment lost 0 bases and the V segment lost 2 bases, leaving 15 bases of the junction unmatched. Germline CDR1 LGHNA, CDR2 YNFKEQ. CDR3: CASSQSTGQGRRNSGNTIYF. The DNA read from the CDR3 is TGTGCCAGCAGCCAATCAACCGGACAGGGAAGAAGAAACTCTGGAAACACC.

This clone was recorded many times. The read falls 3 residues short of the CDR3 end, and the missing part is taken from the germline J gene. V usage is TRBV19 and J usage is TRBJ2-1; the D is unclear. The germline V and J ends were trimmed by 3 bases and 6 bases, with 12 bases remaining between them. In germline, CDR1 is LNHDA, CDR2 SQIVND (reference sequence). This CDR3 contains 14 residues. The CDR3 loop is CASSIQTAINEQFF. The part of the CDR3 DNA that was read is TGTGCCAGTAGTATCCAAACAGCCATCAATGAG.

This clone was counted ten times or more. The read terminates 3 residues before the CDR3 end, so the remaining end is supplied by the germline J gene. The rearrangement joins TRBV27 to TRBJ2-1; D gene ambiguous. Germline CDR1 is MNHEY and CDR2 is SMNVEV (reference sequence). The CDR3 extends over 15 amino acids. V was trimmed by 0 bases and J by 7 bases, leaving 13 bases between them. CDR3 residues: CASSLSAARRNEQFF. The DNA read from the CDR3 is TGTGCCAGCAGTTTATCGGCCGCTAGAAGGAATGAG.

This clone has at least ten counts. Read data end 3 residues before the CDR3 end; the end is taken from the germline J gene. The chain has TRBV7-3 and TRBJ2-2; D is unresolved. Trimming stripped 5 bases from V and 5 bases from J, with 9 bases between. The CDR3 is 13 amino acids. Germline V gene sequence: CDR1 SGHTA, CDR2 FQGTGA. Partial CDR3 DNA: TGTGCCAGCAGCCCTCGGCGGACCGGGGAG. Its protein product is CASSPRRTGE. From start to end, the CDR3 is CASSPRRTGELFF.

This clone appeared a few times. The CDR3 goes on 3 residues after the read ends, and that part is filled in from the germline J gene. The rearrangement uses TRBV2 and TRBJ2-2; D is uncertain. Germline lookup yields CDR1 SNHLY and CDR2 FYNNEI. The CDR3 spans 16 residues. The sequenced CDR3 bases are TGTGCCAGCAGTGAATATCAGGTCCAGAATAATTCACCG. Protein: CASSEYQVQNNSP. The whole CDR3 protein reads CASSEYQVQNNSPLFF. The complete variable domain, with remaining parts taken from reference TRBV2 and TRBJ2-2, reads EPEVTQTPSHQVTQMGQEVILRCVPISNHLYFYWYRQILGQKVEFLVSFYNNEISEKSEIFDDQFSVERPDGSNFTLKIRSTKLEDSAMYFCASSEYQVQNNSPLFFGEGSRLTVL.

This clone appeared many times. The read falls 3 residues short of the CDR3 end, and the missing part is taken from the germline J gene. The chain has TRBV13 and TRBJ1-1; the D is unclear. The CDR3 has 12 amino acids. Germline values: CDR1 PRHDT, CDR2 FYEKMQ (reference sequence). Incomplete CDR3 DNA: TGTGCCAGCAGCCTTGTCCTTGGCGGT. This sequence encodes CASSLVLGG. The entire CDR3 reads CASSLVLGGAFF.

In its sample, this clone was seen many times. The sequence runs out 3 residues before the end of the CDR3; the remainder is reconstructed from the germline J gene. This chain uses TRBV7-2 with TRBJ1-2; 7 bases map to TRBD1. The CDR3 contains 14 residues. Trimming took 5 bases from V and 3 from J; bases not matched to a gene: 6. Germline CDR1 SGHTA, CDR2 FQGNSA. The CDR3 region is CASSLTGIDYGYTF. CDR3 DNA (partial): TGTGCCAGCAGCCTGACAGGGATTGACTATGGC.

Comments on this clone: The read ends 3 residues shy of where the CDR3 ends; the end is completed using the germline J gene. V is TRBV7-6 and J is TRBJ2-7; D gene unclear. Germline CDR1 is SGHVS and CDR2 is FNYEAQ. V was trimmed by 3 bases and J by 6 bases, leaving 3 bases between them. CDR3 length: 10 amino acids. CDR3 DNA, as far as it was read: TGTGCCAGCAGCTTTCGCGAG. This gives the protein CASSFRE. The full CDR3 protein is CASSFREQYF.

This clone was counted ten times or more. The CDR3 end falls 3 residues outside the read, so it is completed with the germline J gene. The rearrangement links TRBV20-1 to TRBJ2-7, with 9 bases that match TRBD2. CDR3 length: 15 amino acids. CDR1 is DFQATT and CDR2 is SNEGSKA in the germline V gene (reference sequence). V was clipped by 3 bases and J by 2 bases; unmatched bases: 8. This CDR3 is CSARGAGGIPYEQYF. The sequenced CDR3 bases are TGCAGTGCTAGGGGAGCGGGAGGCATCCCCTACGAG.

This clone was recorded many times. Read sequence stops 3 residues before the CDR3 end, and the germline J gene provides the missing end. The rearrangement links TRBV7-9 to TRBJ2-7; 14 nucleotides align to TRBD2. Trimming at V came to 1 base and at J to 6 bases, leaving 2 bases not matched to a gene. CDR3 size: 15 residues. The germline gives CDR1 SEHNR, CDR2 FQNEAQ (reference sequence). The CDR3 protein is CASSLGGLAGVEQYF. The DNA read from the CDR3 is TGTGCCAGCAGCTTAGGGGGACTAGCGGGAGTCGAG.

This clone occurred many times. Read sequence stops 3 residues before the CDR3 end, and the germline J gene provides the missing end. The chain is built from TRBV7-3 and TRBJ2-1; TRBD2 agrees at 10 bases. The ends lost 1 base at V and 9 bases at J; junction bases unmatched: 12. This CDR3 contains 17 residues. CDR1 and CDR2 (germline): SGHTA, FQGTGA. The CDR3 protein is CASSLMLRKVAGGEQFF. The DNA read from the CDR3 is TGTGCCAGCAGCTTAATGTTAAGGAAGGTAGCGGGGGGTGAG.

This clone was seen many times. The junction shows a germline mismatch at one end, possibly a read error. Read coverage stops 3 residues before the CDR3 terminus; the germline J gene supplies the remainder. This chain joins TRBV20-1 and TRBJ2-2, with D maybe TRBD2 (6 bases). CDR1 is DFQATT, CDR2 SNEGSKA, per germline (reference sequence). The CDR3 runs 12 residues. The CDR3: CSARGLQGVLFF. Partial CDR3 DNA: TGCAGTGCTAGGGGACTCCAAGGGGTG.

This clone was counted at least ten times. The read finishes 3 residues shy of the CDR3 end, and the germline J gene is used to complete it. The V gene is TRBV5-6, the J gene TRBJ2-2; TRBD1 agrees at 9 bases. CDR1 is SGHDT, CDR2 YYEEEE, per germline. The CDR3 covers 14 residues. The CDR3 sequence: CASSFGTGNEKLFF. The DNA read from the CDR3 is TGTGCCAGCAGCTTCGGGACAGGGAATGAAAAG.

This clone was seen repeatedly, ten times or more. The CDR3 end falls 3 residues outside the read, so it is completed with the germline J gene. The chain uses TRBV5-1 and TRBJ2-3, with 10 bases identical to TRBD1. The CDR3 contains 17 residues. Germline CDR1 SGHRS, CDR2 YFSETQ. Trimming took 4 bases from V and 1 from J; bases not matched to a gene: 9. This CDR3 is CASSAPTGGYGTDTQYF. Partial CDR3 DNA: TGCGCCAGCAGCGCCCCGACAGGGGGCTATGGCACAGATACG.

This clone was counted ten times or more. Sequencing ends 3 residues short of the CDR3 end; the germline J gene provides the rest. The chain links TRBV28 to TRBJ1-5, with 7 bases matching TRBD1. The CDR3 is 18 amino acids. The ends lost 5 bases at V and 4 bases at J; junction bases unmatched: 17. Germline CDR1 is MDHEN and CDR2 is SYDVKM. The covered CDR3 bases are TGTGCCAGCAGTCAGGCTTCTCCAATGACAGGGCAAAATCAGCCC. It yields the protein CASSQASPMTGQNQP. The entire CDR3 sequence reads CASSQASPMTGQNQPQHF.

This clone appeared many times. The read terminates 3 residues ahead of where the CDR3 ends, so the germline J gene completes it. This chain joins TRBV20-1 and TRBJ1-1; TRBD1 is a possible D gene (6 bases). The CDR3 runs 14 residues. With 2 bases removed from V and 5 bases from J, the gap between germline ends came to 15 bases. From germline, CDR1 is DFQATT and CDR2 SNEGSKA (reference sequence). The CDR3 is CSARSQGAGTEAFF. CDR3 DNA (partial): TGCAGTGCTAGATCACAGGGAGCGGGGACTGAA.

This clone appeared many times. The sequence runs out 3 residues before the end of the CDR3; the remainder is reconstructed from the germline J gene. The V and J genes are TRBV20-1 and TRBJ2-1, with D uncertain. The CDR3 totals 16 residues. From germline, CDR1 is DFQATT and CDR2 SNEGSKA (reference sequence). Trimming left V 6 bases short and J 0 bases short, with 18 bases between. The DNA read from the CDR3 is TGCAGTGCCCGCCCTAGGATTCCGAGCTCCTACAATGAG. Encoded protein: CSARPRIPSSYNE. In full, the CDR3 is CSARPRIPSSYNEQFF.

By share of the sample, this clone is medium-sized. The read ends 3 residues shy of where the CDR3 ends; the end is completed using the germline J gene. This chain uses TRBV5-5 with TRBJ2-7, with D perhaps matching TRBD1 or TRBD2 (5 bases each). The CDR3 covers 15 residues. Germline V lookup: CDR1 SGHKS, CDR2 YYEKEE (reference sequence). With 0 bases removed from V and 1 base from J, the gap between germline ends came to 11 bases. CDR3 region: CASSLVGEGSYEQYF. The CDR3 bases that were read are TGTGCCAGCAGCTTGGTGGGAGAGGGGTCCTACGAG.

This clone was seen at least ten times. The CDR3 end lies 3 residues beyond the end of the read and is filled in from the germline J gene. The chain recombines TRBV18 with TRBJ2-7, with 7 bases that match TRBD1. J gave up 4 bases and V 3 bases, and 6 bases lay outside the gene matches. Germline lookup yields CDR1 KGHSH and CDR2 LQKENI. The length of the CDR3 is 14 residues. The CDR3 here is CASSPGQSLYEQYF. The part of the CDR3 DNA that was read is TGTGCCAGCTCACCGGGACAGAGCCTATACGAG.

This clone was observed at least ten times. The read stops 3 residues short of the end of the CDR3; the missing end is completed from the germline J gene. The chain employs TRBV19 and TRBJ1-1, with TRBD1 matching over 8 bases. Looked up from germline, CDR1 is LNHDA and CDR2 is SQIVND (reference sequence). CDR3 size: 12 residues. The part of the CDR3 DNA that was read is TGTGCCAGTAGGGATCAGGGGGCGCGG. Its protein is CASRDQGAR. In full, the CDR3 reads CASRDQGARAFF. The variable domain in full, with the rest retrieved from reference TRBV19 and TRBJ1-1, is DGGITQSPKYLFRKEGQNVTLSCEQNLNHDAMYWYRQDPGQGLRLIYYSQIVNDFQKGDIAEGYSVSREKKESFPLTVTSAQKNPTAFYLCASRDQGARAFFGQGTRLTVV.

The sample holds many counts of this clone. Incomplete CDR3 DNA: TGCAGTGCCCTATTTAGTCGGACAGCGTATGGC. Translating gives CSALFSRTAYG. The entire CDR3 is CSALFSRTAYGYTF. J is TRBJ1-2 and V is TRBV20-1; a possible D gene is TRBD1 (6 bases). Read data end 3 residues before the CDR3 end; the end is taken from the germline J gene. The CDR3 totals 14 residues. V lost 6 bases and J 5 bases, leaving 19 bases between the germline ends. CDR1 is DFQATT, CDR2 SNEGSKA, per germline (reference sequence).

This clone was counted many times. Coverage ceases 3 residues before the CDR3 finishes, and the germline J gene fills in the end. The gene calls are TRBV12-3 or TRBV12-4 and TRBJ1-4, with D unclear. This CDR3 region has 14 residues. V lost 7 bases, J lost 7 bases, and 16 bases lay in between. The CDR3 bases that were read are TGTGCCAGCACACGCGAAGGGTTTGGTGAAAAA. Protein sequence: CASTREGFGEK. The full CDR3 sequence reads CASTREGFGEKLFF.

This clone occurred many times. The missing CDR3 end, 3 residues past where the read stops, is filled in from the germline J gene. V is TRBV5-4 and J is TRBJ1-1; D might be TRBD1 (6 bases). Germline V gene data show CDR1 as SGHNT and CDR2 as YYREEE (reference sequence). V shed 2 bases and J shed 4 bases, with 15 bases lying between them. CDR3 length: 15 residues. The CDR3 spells CASSFSRGAGTEAFF. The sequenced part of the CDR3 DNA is TGTGCCAGCAGCTTTTCTCGGGGGGCTGGCACTGAA. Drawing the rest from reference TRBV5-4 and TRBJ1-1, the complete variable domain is ETGVTQSPTHLIKTRGQQVTLRCSSQSGHNTVSWYQQALGQGPQFIFQYYREEENGRGNFPPRFSGLQFPNYSSELNVNALELDDSALYLCASSFSRGAGTEAFFGQGTRLTVV.

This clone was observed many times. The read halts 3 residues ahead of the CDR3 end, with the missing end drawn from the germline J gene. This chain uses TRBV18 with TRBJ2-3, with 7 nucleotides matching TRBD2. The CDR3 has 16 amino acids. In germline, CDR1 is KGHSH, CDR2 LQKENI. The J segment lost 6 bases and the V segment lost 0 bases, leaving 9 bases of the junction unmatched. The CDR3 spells CASSPPRASGGDTQYF. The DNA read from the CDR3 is TGTGCCAGCTCACCACCTAGGGCTAGCGGCGGGGATACG.

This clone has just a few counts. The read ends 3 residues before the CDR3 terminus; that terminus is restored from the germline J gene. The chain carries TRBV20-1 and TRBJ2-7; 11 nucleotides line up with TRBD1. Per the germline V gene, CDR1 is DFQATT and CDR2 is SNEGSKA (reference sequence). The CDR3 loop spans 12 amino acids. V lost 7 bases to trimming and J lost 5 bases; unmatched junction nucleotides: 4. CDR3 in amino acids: CSGDRGDHEQYF. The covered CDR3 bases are TGCAGTGGGGACAGGGGGGACCACGAG.

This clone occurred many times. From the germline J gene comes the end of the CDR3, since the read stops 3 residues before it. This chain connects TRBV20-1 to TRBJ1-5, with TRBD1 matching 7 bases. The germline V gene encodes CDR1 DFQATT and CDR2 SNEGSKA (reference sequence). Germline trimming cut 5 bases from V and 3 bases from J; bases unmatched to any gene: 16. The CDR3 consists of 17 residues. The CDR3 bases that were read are TGCAGTGCTGAGGCGAAGACAGGGTTGGGGCCCAATCAGCCC. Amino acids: CSAEAKTGLGPNQP. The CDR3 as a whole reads CSAEAKTGLGPNQPQHF.

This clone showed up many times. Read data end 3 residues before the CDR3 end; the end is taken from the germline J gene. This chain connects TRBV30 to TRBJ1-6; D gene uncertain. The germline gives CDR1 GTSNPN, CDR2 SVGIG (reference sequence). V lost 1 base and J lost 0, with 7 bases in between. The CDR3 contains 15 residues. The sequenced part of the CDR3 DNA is TGTGCCTGGAGTGGACTGCCCTCCTATAATTCACCC. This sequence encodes CAWSGLPSYNSP. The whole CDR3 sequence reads CAWSGLPSYNSPLHF.

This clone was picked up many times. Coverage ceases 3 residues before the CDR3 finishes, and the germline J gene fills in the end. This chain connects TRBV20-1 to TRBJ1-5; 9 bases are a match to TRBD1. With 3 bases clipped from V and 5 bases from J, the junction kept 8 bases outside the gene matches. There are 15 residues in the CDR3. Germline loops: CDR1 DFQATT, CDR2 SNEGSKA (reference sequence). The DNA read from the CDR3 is TGCAGTGCTAGGGTACGACAGGGGGAGGATCAGCCC. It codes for CSARVRQGEDQP. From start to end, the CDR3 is CSARVRQGEDQPQHF.

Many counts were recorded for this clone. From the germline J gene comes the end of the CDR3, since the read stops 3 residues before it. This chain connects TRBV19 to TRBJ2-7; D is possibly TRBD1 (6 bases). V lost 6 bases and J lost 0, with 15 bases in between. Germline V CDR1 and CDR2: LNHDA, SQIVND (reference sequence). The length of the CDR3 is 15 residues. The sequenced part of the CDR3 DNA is TGTGCCAGTAGGTACCGGGACACGAGCTCCTACGAG. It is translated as CASRYRDTSSYE. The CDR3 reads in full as CASRYRDTSSYEQYF.